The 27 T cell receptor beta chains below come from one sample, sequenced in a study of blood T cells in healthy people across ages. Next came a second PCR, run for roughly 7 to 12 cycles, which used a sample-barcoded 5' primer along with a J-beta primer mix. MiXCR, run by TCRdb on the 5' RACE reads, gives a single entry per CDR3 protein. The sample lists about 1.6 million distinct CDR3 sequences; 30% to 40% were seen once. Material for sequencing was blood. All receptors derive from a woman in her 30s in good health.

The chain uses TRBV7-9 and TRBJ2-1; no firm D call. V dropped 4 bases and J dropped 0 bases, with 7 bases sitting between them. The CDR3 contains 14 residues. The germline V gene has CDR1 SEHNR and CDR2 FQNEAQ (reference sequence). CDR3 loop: CASSWVRSYNEQFF. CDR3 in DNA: TGTGCCAGCAGCTGGGTGCGCTCCTACAATGAGCAGTTCTTC.

Here the CDR3 reads CASSSWGAGVNEQYF. DNA of the CDR3: TGTGCCAGCAGTTCTTGGGGAGCGGGAGTGAACGAGCAGTACTTC. The J gene is TRBJ2-4, the V gene TRBV6-2 or TRBV6-3, with 8 bases aligning to TRBD2. The end of the DNA aligns better with TRBJ2-7, so the J call may be wrong. Germline-derived CDR1 and CDR2 are MNHEY and SVGEGT. This CDR3 is 15 amino acids long.

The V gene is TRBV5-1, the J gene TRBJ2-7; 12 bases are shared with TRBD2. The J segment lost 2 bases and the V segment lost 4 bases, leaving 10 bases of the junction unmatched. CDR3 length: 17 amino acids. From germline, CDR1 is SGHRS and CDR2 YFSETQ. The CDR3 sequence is CASSRRLAGDIPYEQYF. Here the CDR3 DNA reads TGCGCCAGCAGCCGCAGACTAGCGGGAGATATTCCCTACGAGCAGTACTTC.

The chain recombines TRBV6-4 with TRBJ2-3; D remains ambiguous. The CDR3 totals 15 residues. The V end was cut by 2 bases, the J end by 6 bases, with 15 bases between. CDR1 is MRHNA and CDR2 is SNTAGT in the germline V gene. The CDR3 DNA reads TGTGCCAGCAGTGACCCTGTAGGCCTTAGGGATACGCAGTATTTT. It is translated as CASSDPVGLRDTQYF.

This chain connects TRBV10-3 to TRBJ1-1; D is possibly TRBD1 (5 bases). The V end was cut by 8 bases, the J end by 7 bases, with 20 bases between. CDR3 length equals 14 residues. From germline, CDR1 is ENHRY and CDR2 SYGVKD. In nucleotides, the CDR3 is TGTGCCATCGGCGGGCAGGGCAAGGTTGGTGAAGCTTTCTTT. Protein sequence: CAIGGQGKVGEAFF.

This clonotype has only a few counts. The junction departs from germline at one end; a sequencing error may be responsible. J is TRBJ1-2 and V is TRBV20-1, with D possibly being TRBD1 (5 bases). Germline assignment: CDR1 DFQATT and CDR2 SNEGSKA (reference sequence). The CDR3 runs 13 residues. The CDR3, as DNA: TGCAGAGCTAGGCCGGGGGAAGGACGGGGCTACACCTTC. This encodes CRARPGEGRGYTF.

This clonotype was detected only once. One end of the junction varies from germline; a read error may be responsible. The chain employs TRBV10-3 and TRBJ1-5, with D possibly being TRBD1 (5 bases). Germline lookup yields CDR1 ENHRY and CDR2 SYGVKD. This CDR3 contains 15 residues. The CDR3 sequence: CAIKNTREPNQPHHF. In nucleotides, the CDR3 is TGTGCCATCAAGAATACCAGGGAACCCAATCAGCCCCACCATTTT.

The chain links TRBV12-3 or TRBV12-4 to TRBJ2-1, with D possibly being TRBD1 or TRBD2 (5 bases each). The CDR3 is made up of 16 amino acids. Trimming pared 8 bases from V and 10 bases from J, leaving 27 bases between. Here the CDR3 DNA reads TGTGCCAGCGGACCCCCCCGGGACGGGCTCTTGGGGGAGCAGTTCTTC. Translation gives CASGPPRDGLLGEQFF.

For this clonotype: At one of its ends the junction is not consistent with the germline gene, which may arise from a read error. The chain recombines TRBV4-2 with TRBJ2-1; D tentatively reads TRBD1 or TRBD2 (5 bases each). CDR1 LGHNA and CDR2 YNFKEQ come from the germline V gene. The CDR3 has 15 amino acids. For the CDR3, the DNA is TGTGCCAGCACCTCCGGGACCTTATCCTGCAATGAGCAGTTCTTC. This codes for CASTSGTLSCNEQFF.

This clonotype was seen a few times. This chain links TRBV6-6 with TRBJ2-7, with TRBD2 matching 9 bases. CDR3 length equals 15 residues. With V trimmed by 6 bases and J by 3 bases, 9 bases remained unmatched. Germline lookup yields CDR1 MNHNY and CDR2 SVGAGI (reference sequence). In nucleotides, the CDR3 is TGTGCCAGCAGAGGTAGCGGGAGCTCTCGCTACGAGCAGTACTTC. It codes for CASRGSGSSRYEQYF.

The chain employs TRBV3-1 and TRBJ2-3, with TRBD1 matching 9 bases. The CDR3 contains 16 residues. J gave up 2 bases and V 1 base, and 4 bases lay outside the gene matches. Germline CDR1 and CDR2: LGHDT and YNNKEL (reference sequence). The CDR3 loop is CASSQAGTGITDTQYF. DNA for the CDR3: TGTGCCAGCAGCCAAGCAGGGACAGGGATCACAGATACGCAGTATTTT.

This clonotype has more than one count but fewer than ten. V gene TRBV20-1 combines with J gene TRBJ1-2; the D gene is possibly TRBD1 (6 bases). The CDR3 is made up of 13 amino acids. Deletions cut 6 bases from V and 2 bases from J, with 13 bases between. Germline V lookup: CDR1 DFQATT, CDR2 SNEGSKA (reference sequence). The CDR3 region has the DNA TGCAGTGCACGGGACAATAAAAACTATGGCTACACCTTC. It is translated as CSARDNKNYGYTF.

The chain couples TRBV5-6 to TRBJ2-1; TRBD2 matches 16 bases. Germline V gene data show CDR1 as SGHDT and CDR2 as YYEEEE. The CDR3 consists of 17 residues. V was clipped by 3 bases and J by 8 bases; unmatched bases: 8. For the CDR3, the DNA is TGTGCCAGCAGCTCTCTGGGGACTAGCGGGGGGGCCCATGAGCAGTTCTTC. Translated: CASSSLGTSGGAHEQFF.

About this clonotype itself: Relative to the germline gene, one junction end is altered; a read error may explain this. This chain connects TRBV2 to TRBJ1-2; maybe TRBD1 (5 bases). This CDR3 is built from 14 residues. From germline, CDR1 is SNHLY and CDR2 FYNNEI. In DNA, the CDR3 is TGTACCAGCAGGGACCCCGGCTCCGACTATGGCTACACCTTC. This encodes CTSRDPGSDYGYTF.

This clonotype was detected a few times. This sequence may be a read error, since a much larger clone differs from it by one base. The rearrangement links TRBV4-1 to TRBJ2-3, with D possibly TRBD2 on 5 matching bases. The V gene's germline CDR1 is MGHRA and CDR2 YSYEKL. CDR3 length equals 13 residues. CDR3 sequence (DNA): TGCGCCAGCAGCCCGGGGTTCACAGATGCGCAGTATTTT. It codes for CASSPGFTDAQYF.

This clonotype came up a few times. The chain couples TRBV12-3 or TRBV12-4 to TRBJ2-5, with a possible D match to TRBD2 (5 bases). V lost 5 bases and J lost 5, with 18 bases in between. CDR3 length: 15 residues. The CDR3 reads CASSPGLGLGETQYF. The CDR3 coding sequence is TGTGCCAGCAGTCCCGGACTTGGATTGGGGGAGACCCAGTACTTC.

CDR3 DNA: TGTGCCAGCAGCCAAGACCCGGGACACTACTATGGCTACACCTTC. It specifies CASSQDPGHYYGYTF. The gene calls are TRBV3-1 and TRBJ1-2; D might be TRBD1 (6 bases). Germline V gives CDR1 LGHDT, CDR2 YNNKEL (reference sequence). The CDR3 contains 15 residues. The V and J ends lost 0 bases and 3 bases respectively, with 11 bases between them.

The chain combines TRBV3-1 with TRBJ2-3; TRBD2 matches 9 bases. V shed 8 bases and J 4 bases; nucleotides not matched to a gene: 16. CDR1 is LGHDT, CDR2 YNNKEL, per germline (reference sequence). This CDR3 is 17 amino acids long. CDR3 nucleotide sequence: TGTGCCAGCTCGGGCGGCGGGGGGGCCTTGGGTGCAGATACGCAGTATTTT. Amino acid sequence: CASSGGGGALGADTQYF.

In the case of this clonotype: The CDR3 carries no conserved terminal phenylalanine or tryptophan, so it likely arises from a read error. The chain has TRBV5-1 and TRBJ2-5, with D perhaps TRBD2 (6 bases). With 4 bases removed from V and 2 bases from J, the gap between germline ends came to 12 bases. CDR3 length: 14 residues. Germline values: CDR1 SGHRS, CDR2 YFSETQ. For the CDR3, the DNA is TGCGCCAGCAGCCGATATGGACTACAAGAGACCCAGTACAAC. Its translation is CASSRYGLQETQYN.

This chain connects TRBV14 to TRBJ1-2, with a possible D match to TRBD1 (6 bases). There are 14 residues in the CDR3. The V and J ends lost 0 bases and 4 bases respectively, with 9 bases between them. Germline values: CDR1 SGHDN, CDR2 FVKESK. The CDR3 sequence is CASSQERTVYGYTF. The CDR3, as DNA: TGTGCCAGCAGCCAAGAAAGGACAGTCTATGGCTACACCTTC.

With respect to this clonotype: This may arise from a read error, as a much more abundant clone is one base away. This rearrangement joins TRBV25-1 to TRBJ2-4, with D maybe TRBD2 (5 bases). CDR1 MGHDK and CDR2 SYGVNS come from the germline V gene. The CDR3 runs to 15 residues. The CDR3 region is CTSSDPRRPTWEQYF. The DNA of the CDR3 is TGTACCAGCAGCGACCCCCGGAGGCCCACATGGGAGCAGTACTTC.

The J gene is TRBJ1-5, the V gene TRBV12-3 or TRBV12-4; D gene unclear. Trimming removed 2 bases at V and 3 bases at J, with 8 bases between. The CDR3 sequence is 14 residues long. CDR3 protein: CASSLISINQPQHF. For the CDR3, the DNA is TGTGCCAGCAGTTTAATCTCCATCAATCAGCCCCAGCATTTT.

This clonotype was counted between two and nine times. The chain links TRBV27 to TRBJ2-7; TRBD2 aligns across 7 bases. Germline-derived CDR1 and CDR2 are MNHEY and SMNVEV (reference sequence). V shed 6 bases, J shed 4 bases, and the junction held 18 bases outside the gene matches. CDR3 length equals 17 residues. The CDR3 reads CASRAGVASTKLYEQYF. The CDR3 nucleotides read TGTGCCAGCAGGGCGGGAGTAGCCTCCACAAAACTATACGAGCAGTACTTC.

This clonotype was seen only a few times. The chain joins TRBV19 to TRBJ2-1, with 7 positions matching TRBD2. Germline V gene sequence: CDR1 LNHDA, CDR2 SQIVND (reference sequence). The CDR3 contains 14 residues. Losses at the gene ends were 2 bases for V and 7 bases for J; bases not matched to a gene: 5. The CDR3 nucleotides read TGTGCCAGTAGTATAATGGCCGGGAGGAATGAGCAGTTCTTC. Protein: CASSIMAGRNEQFF.

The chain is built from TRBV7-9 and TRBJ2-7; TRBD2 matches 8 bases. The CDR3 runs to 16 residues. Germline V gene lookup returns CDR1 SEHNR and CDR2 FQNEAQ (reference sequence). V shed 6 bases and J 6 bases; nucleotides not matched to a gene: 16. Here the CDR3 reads CASSLYEGAGAGEQYF. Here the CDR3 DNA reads TGTGCCAGCAGTCTCTACGAAGGAGCGGGAGCGGGCGAGCAGTACTTC.

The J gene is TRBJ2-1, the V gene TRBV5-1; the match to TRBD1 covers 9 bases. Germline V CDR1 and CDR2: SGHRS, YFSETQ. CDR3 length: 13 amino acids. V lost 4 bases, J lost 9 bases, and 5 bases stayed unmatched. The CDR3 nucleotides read TGCGCCAGCAGCACCGGACAGGGGAGTGAGCAGTTCTTC. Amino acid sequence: CASSTGQGSEQFF.

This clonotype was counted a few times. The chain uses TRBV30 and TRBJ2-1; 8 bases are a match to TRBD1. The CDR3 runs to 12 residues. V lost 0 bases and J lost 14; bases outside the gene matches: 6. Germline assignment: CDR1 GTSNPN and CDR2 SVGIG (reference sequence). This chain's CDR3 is CAWSVLGQGEFF. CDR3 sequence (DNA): TGTGCCTGGAGTGTACTAGGACAGGGAGAGTTCTTC.